Following are 2 T cell receptor beta chains from one sample sequenced in a study of beta chain features in type 1 diabetes. Sequencing targeted expressed TCRB transcripts, as all isolated RNA had been reverse transcribed. The table came from immunoSEQ multiplex PCR; TCRdb's copy has only in-frame clones and leaves some out. There are around 400,000 clones in the sample; about 14% occur only once, and roughly 0.017% lies in the top ten. The sequenced sample was naive CD4+ T cells from blood. The receptors come from a young woman in good health.

This clone was found a few times. The rearrangement uses TRBV5-1 and TRBJ1-2; 8 nucleotides match TRBD1. This CDR3 has 15 residues. Germline values: CDR1 SGHRS, CDR2 YFSETQ. The junction had 9 bases not matched to a gene; V was cut back by 4 bases and J by 4 bases. CDR3: CASSPGQGSSYGYTF. The CDR3 DNA follows: TGCGCCAGCAGCCCAGGACAGGGAAGCTCCTATGGCTACACCTTC.

The CDR3 region is CASSNPGLAGGEQFF. As DNA, the CDR3 is TGCGCCAGCAGCAACCCGGGACTAGCGGGAGGTGAGCAGTTCTTC. The chain combines TRBV5-1 with TRBJ2-1; 15 bases map to TRBD2. The trim removed 4 bases at V and 9 bases at J, leaving 5 bases unmatched. The CDR3 consists of 15 residues. CDR1 SGHRS and CDR2 YFSETQ come from the germline V gene.